This TCR beta chain was captured in a study of blood T cell repertoires in COVID-19. Method: immunoSEQ multiplex PCR; TCRdb's copy keeps in-frame clones and lacks some. Seen here are fewer than 350,000 clones, about 90% observed once, and the top ten hold around 2.1%. Germline values: CDR1 SGHTA, CDR2 FQGNSA. The CDR3 covers 14 residues. V lost 5 bases, J lost 5 bases, and 6 bases stayed unmatched. The V and J genes are TRBV7-2 and TRBJ2-5, with TRBD1 identical over 9 bases. Material for sequencing was peripheral blood. This TCR was recovered from a woman in her 30s who had recovered from COVID-19. The CDR3 here is CASSKRTGEETQYF. The CDR3 DNA reads TGTGCCAGCAGCAAAAGGACAGGGGAGGAGACCCAGTACTTC.